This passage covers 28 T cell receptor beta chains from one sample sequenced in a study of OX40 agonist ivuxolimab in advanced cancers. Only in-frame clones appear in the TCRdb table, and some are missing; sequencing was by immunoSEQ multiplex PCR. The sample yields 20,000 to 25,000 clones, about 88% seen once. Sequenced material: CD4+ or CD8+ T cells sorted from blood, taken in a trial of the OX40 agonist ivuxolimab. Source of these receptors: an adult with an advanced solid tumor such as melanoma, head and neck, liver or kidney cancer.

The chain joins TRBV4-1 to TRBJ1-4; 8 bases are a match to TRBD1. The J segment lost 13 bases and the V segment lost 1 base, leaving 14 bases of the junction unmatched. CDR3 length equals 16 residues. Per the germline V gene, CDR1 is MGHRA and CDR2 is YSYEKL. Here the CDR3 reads CASSQVEGTGLRGLFF. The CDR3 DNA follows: TGCGCCAGCAGCCAAGTTGAAGGGACAGGCCTTAGGGGACTGTTTTTT.

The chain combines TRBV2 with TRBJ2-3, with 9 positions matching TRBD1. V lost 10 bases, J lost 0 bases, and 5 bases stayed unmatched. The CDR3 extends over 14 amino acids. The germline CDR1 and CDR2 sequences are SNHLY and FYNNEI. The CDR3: CAKSDRGSTDTQYF. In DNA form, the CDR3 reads TGTGCCAAATCTGACAGGGGGAGCACAGATACGCAGTATTTT.

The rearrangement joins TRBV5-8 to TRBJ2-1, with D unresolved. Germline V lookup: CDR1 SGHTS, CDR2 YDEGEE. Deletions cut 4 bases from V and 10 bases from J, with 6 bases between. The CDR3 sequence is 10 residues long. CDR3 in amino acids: CASSAVEQFF. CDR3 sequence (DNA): TGTGCCAGCAGCGCGGTGGAGCAGTTCTTC.

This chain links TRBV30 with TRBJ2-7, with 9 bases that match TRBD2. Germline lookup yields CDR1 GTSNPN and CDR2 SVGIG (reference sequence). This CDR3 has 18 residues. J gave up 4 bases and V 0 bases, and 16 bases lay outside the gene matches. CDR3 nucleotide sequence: TGTGCCTGGAGTGTAATGCGGGGGGGGGCGGGAGTTCGGTACGAGCAGTACTTC. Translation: CAWSVMRGGAGVRYEQYF.

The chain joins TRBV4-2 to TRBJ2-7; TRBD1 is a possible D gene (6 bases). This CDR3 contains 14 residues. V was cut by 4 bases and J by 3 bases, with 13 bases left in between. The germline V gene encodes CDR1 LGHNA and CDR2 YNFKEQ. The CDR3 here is CASSREGGYYEQYF. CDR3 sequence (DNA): TGTGCCAGCAGCCGCGAAGGGGGATACTACGAGCAGTACTTC.

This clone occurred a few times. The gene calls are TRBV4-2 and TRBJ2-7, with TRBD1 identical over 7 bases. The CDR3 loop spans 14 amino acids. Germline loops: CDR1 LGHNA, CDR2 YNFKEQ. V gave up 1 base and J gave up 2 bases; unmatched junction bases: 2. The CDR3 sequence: CASSQGGQTYEQYF. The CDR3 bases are TGTGCCAGCAGCCAAGGGGGACAGACCTACGAGCAGTACTTC.

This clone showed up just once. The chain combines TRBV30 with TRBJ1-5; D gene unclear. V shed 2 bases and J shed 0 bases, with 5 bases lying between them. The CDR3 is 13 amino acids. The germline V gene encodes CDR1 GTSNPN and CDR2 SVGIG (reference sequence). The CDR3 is CAWSPNSNQPQHF. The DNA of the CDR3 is TGTGCCTGGAGTCCCAATAGCAATCAGCCCCAGCATTTT. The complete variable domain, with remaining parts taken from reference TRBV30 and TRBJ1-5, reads SQTIHQWPATLVQPVGSPLSLECTVEGTSNPNLYWYRQAAGRGLQLLFYSVGIGQISSEVPQNLSASRPQDRQFILSSKKLLLSDSGFYLCAWSPNSNQPQHFGDGTRLSIL.

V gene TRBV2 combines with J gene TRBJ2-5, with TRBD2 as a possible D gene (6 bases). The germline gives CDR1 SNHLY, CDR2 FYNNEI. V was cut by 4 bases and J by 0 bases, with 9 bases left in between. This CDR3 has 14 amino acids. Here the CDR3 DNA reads TGTGCCAGCAGTGTCCGGGACTACCAAGAGACCCAGTACTTC. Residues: CASSVRDYQETQYF.

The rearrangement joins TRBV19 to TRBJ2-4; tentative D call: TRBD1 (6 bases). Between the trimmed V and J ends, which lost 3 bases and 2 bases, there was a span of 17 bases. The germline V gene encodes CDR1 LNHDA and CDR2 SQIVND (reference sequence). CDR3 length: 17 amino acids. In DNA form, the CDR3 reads TGTGCCAGTAGTATGCCTAATTCTGGACAGTCCAAAAACATTCAGTACTTC. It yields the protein CASSMPNSGQSKNIQYF.

CDR3 bases: TGTGCCAGTAGTATCAGCAGGGATTCCTACAATGAGCAGTTCTTC. It encodes CASSISRDSYNEQFF. V is TRBV19 and J is TRBJ2-1; maybe TRBD1 (5 bases). The CDR3 runs 15 residues. Germline values: CDR1 LNHDA, CDR2 SQIVND (reference sequence). V was pared by 3 bases and J by 1 base, with 10 bases between.

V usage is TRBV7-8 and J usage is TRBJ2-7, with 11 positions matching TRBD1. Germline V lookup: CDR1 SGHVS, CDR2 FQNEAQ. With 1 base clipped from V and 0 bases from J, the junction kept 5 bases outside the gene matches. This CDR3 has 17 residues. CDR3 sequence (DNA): TGTGCCAGCAGCTTAGGGGACAGGGGGTCCAGCTCCTACGAGCAGTACTTC. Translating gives CASSLGDRGSSSYEQYF.

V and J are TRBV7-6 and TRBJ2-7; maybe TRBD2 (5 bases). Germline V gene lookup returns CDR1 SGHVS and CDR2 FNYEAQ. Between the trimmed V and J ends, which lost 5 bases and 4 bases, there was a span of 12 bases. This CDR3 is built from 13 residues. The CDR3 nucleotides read TGTGCCAGCAGCCCCTGGACGGGGTACGAGCAGTACTTC. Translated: CASSPWTGYEQYF.

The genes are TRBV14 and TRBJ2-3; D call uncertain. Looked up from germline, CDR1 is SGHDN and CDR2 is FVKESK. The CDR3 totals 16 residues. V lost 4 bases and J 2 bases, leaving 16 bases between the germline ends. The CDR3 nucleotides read TGTGCCAGCAGCCCCTTCGATCTAGTCTCCACAGATACGCAGTATTTT. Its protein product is CASSPFDLVSTDTQYF.

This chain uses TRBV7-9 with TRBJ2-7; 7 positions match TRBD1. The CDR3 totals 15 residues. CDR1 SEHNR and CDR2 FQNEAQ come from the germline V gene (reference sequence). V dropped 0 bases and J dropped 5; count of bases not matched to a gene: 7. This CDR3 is CASSLALGQKDEQYF. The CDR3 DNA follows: TGTGCCAGCAGCTTAGCCCTGGGACAGAAGGACGAGCAGTACTTC.

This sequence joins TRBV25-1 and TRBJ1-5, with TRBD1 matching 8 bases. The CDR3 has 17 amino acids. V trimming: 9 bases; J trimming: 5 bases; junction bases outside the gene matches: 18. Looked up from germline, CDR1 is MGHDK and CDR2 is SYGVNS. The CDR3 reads CARIRRTGCREHQPQHF. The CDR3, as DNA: TGTGCCAGGATTCGTCGGACAGGGTGTAGGGAGCATCAGCCCCAGCATTTT.

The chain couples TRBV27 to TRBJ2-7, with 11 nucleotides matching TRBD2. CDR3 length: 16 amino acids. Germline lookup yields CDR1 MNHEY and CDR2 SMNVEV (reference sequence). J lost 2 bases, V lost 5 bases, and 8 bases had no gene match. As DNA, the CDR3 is TGTGCCAGCAGTAGTAGCGGGGGGGAAAAAGCCTACGAGCAGTACTTC. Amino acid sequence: CASSSSGGEKAYEQYF.

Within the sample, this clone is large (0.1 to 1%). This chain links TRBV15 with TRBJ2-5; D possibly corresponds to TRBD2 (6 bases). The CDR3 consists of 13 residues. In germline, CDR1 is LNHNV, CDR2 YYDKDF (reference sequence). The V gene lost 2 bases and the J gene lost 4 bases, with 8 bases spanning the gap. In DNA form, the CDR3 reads TGTGCCACCAGCAGACACGGGGGAGAGACCCAGTACTTC. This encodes CATSRHGGETQYF.

Here the CDR3 reads CASRVRETQYF. Here the CDR3 DNA reads TGTGCCAGCAGGGTACGAGAGACCCAGTACTTC. This sequence joins TRBV6-1 and TRBJ2-5, with D hard to call. The V gene lost 6 bases and the J gene lost 4 bases, with 6 bases spanning the gap. The length of the CDR3 is 11 residues. Germline CDR1 is MNHNS and CDR2 is SASEGT.

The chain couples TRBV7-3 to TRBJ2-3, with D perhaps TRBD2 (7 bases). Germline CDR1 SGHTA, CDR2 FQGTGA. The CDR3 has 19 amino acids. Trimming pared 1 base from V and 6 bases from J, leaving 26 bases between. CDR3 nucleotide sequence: TGTGCCAGCAGCTTAAGCCTAAGTATAGCGCCGGGGGGCTTTGATACGCAGTATTTT. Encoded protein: CASSLSLSIAPGGFDTQYF.

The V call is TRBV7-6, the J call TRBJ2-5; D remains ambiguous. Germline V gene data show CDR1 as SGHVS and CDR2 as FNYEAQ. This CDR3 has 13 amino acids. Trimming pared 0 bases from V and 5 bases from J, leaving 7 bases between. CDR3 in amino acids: CASSLALPETQYF. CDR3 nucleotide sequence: TGTGCCAGCAGCTTAGCACTTCCTGAGACCCAGTACTTC.

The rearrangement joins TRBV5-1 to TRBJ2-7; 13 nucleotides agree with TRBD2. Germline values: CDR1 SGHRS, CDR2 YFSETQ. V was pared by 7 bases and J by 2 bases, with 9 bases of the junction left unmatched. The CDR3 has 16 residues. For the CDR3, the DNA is TGCGCCAGCCGAATAGGGGGGACTAGCGGGACCTACGAGCAGTACTTC. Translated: CASRIGGTSGTYEQYF.

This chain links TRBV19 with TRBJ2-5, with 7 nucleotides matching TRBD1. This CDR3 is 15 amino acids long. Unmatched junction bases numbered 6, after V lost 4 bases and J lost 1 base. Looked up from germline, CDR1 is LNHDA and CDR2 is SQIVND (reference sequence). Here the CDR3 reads CASSTWDSPQETQYF. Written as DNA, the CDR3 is TGTGCCAGTAGTACCTGGGACAGCCCCCAAGAGACCCAGTACTTC. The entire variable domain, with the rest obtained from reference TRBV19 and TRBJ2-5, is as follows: DGGITQSPKYLFRKEGQNVTLSCEQNLNHDAMYWYRQDPGQGLRLIYYSQIVNDFQKGDIAEGYSVSREKKESFPLTVTSAQKNPTAFYLCASSTWDSPQETQYFGPGTRLLVL.

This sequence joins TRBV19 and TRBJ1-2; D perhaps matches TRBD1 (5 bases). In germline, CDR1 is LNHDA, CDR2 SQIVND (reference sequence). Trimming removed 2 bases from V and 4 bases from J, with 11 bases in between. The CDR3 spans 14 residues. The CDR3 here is CASSITGDLYGYTF. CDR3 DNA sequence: TGTGCCAGTAGTATAACGGGGGATCTCTATGGCTACACCTTC.

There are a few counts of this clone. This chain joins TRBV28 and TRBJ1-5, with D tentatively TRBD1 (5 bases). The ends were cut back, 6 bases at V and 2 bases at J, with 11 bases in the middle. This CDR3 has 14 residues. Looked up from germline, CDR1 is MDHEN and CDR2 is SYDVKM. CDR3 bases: TGTGCCAGCAGCCCAGGGCAGGGCAATCAGCCCCAGCATTTT. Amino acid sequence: CASSPGQGNQPQHF.

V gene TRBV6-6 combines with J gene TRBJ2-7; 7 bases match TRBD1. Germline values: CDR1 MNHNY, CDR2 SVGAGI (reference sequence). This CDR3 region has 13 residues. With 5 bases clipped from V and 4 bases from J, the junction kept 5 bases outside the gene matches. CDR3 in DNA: TGTGCCAGCAGTATACAGGGGAATTACGAGCAGTACTTC. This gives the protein CASSIQGNYEQYF.

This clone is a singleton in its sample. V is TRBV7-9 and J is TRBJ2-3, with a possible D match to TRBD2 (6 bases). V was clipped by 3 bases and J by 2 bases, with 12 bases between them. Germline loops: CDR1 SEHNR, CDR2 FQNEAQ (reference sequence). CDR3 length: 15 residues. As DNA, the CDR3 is TGTGCCAGCAGCTTTGAAGCGGGCATCACAGATACGCAGTATTTT. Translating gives CASSFEAGITDTQYF. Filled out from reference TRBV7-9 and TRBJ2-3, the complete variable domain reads DTGVSQNPRHKITKRGQNVTFRCDPISEHNRLYWYRQTLGQGPEFLTYFQNEAQLEKSRLLSDRFSAERPKGSFSTLEIQRTEQGDSAMYLCASSFEAGITDTQYFGPGTRLTVL.

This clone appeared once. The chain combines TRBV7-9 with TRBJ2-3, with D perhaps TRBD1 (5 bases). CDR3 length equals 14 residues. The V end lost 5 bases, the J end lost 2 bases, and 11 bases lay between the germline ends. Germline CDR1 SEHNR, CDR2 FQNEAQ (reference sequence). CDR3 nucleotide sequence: TGTGCCAGCAGCCCACAGGCCTTCACAGATACGCAGTATTTT. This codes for CASSPQAFTDTQYF. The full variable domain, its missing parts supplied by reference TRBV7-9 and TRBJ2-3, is DTGVSQNPRHKITKRGQNVTFRCDPISEHNRLYWYRQTLGQGPEFLTYFQNEAQLEKSRLLSDRFSAERPKGSFSTLEIQRTEQGDSAMYLCASSPQAFTDTQYFGPGTRLTVL.

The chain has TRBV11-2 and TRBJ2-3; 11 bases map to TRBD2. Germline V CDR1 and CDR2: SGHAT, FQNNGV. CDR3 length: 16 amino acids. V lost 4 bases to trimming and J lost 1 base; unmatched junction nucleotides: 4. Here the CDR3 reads CASSSRLAGRTDTQYF. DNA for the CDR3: TGTGCCAGCAGCTCCCGACTAGCGGGGCGCACAGATACGCAGTATTTT.